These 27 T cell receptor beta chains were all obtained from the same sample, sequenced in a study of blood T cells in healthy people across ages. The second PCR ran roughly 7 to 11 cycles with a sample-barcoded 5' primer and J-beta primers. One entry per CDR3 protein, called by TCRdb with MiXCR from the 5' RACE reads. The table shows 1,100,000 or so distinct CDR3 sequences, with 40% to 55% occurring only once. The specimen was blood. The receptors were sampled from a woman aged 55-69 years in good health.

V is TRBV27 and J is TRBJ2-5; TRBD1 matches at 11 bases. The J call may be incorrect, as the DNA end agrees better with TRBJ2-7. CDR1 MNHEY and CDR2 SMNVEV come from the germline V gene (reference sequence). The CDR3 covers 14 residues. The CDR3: CASSRGTGGDEQYF. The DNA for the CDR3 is TGTGCCAGCAGCCGTGGGACAGGGGGGGACGAGCAGTACTTC.

The CDR3: CASSLSPSGRPGNEQYF. The CDR3 bases are TGTGCCAGCAGCTTGTCCCCTAGCGGGAGGCCCGGGAATGAGCAGTACTTC. The genes are TRBV5-5 and TRBJ2-5; the match to TRBD2 covers 11 bases. V lost 1 base to trimming and J lost 11 bases; unmatched junction nucleotides: 16. The CDR3 extends over 17 amino acids. The germline CDR1 and CDR2 sequences are SGHKS and YYEKEE (reference sequence). Based on the CDR3 plus reference TRBV5-5 and TRBJ2-5, the full variable domain is DAGVTQSPTHLIKTRGQQVTLRCSPISGHKSVSWYQQVLGQGPQFIFQYYEKEERGRGNFPDRFSARQFPNYSSELNVNALLLGDSALYLCASSLSPSGRPGNEQYFGPGTRLLVL.

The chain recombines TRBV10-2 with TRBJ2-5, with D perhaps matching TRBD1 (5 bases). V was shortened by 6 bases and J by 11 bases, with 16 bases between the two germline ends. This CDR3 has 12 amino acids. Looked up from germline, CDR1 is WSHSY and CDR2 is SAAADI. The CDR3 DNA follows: TGCGCCAGCAGGACAGCGTACAATGAGCAGTACTTC. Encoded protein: CASRTAYNEQYF.

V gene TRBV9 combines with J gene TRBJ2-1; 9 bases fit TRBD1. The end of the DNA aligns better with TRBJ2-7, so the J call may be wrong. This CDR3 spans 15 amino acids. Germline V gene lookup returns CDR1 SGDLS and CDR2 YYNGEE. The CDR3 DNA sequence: TGTGCCAGCAGCGTAGCAGGACAGGGGTTAAACGAGCAGTACTTC. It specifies CASSVAGQGLNEQYF.

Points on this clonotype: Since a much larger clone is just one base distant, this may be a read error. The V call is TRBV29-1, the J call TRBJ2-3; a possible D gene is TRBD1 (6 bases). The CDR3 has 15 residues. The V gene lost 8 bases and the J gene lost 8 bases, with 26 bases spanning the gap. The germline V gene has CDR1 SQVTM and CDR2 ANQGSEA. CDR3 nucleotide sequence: TGCAGCTTCGACAGGAGTATTGTCCAGACCGCTACGCAGTATTTT. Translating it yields CSFDRSIVQTATQYF.

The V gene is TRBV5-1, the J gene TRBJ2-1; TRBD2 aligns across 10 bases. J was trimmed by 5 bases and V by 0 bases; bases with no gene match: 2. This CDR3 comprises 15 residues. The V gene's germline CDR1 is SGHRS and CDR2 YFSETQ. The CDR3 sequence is CASSLELAGHNEQFF. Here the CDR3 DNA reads TGCGCCAGCAGCTTGGAACTAGCGGGACACAATGAGCAGTTCTTC.

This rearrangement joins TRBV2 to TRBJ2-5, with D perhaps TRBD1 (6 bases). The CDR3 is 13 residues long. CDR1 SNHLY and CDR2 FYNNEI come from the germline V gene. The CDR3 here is CADSRDNQETQYF. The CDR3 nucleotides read TGTGCAGACTCCCGGGACAACCAAGAGACCCAGTACTTC.

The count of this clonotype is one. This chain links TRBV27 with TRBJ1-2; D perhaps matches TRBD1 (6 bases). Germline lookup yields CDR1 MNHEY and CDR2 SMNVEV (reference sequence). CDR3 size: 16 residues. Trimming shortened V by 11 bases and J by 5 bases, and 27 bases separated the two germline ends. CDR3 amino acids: CARRLNRGGAGYGYTF. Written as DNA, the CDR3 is TGTGCCCGCCGGCTGAACCGAGGGGGGGCAGGGTATGGCTACACCTTC.

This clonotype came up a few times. CDR3 coding DNA: TGTGCCAGCAGTTTGAAACTACTCCTCGCGACCCAGTACTTC. Translating gives CASSLKLLLATQYF. This chain joins TRBV12-3 or TRBV12-4 and TRBJ2-5; no reliable D call. V shed 3 bases and J shed 7 bases, with 15 bases lying between them. The CDR3 sequence is 14 residues long.

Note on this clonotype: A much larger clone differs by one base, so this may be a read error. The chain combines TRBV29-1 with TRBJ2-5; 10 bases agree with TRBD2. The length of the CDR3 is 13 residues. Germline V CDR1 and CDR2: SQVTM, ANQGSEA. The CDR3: CSVRTSGQATQYF. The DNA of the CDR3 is TGCAGCGTTAGGACTAGCGGCCAAGCGACCCAGTACTTC.

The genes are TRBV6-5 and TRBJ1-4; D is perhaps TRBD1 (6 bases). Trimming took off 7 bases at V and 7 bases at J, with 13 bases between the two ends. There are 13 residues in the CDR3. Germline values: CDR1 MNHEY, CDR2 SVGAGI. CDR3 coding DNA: TGTGCCAGCAAACAGGGATTTTTTGAAAAACTGTTTTTT. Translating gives CASKQGFFEKLFF.

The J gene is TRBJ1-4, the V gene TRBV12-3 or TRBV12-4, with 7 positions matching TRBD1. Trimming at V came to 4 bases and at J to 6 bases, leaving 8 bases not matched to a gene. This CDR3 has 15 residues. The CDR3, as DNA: TGTGCCAGCAGTTACACAGGGACAGCCCATGAAAAACTGTTTTTT. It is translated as CASSYTGTAHEKLFF.

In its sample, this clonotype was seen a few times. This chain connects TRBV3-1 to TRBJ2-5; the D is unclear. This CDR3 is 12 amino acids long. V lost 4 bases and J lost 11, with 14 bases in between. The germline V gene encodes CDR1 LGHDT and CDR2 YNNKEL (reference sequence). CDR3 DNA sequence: TGTGCCAGCAGCCTCAGATACAATGAGCAGTACTTC. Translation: CASSLRYNEQYF.

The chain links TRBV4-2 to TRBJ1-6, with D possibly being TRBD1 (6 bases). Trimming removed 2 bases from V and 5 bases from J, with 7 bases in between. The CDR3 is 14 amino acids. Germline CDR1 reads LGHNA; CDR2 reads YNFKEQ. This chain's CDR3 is CASSQRTDNSPLHF. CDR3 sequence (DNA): TGTGCCAGCAGCCAAAGGACAGATAATTCACCCCTCCACTTT.

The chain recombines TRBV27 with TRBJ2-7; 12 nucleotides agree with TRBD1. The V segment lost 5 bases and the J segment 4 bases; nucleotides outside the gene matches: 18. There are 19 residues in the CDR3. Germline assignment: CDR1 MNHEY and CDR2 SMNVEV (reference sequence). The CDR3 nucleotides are TGTGCCAGCAGTCTCACGAGGGACAGGGGGCGGTCTAGGGTATACGAGCAGTACTTC. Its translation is CASSLTRDRGRSRVYEQYF.

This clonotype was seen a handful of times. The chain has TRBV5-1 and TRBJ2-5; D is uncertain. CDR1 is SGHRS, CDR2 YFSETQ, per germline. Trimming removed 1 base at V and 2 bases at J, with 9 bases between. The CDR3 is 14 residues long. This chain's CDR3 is CASSLIPAQETQYF. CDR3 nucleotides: TGCGCCAGCAGCTTGATTCCAGCTCAAGAGACCCAGTACTTC.

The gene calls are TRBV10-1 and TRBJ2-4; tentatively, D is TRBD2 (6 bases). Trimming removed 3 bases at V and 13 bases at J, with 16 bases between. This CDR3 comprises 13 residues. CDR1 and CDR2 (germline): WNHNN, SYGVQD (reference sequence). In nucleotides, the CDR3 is TGCGCCAGCAGTGATGGGGGGTTCGGGGAGCAGTACTTC. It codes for CASSDGGFGEQYF.

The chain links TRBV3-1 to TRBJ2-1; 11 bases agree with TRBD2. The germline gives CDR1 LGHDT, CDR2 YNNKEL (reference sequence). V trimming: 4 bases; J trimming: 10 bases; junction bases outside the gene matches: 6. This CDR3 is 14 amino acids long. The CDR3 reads CASSLAGGLWEQFF. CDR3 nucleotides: TGTGCCAGCAGCCTAGCGGGAGGGTTATGGGAGCAGTTCTTC.

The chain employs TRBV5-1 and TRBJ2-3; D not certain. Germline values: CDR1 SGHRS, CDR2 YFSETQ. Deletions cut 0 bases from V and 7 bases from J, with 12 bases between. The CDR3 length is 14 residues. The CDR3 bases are TGCGCCAGCAGCTTGGAAGGCCGACCAAATACGCAGTATTTT. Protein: CASSLEGRPNTQYF. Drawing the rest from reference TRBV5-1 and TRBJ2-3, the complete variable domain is KAGVTQTPRYLIKTRGQQVTLSCSPISGHRSVSWYQQTPGQGLQFLFEYFSETQRNKGNFPGRFSGRQFSNSRSEMNVSTLELGDSALYLCASSLEGRPNTQYFGPGTRLTVL.

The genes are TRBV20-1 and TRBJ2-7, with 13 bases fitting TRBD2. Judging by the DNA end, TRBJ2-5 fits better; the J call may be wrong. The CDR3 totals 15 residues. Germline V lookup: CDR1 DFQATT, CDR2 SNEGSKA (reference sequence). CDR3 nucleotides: TGCAGTGCCATCACTAGCGGGAGGGCCCGGAAGACCCAGTACTTC. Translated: CSAITSGRARKTQYF.

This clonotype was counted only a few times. This chain's CDR3 is CASSLGGSLGEQYF. The CDR3 nucleotides read TGTGCCAGCAGTTTGGGGGGCAGTCTGGGGGAGCAGTACTTC. The genes are TRBV12-3 or TRBV12-4 and TRBJ2-4, with D perhaps assigned TRBD1 or TRBD2 (6 bases each). The ends were cut back, 3 bases at V and 13 bases at J, with 19 bases in the middle. The CDR3 is made up of 14 amino acids.

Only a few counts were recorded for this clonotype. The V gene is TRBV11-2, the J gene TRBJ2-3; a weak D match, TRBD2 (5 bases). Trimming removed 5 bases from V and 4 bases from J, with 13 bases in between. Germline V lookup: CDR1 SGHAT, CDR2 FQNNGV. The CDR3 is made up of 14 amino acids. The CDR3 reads CASSPMTTSDTQYF. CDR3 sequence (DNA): TGTGCCAGCAGCCCAATGACTACGTCAGATACGCAGTATTTT.

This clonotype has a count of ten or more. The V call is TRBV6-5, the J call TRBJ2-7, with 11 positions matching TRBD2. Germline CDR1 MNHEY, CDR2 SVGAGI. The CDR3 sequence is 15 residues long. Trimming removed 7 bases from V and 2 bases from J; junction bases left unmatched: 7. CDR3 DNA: TGTGCCAGCACTGAAACTAGCGGGAGTACCTACGAGCAGTACTTC. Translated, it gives CASTETSGSTYEQYF.

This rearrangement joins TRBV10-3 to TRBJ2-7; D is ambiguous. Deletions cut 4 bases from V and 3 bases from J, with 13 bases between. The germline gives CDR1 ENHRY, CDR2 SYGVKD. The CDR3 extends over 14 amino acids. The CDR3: CAISATGQSYEQYF. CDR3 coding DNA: TGTGCCATCAGTGCCACGGGTCAGAGCTACGAGCAGTACTTC.

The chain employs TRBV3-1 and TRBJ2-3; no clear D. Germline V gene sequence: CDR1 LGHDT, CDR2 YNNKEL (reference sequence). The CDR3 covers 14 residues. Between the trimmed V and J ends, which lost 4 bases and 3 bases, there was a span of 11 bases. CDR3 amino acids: CASSLTPLTDTQYF. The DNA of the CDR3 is TGTGCCAGCAGCCTTACCCCCCTGACAGATACGCAGTATTTT.

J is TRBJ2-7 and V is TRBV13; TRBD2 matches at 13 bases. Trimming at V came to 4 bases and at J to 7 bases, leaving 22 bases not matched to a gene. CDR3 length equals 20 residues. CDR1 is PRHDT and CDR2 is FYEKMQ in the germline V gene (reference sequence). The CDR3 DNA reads TGTGCCAGCAGCTCCAGGCTGGGACTAGCGGGGCAATCCTCCTACAATGAGCAGTACTTC. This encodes CASSSRLGLAGQSSYNEQYF. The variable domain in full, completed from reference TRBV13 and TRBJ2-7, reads AAGVIQSPRHLIKEKRETATLKCYPIPRHDTVYWYQQGPGQDPQFLISFYEKMQSDKGSIPDRFSAQQFSDYHSELNMSSLELGDSALYFCASSSRLGLAGQSSYNEQYFGPGTRLTVT.

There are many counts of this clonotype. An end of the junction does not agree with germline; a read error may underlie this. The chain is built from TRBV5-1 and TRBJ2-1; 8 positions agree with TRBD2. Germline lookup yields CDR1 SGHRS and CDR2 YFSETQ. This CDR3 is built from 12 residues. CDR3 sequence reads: CASGSSYNEQFF. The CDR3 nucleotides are TGTGCCAGCGGGAGCTCCTACAATGAGCAGTTCTTC.